These T cell receptor beta chains were read from a single sample in a study of cytomegalovirus exposure and HLA in healthy donors. Produced via immunoSEQ multiplex PCR; TCRdb's table is partial and in-frame only. The table has roughly 330,000 clones, about 90% seen once. The source material was PBMCs. All receptors derive from a woman in her 30s in good health and CMV-seropositive. Both conserved end residues are part of each CDR3. The D gene is left open where the match is weak. Only part of the rows carry a size: once, few, many, or a class if the clone is expanded.

d_gene	v_gene	j_gene	abundance	CDR3nt	CDR3aa
TRBD1	TRBV27	TRBJ1-4	NA	TGTGCCAGCGGCTCCAGGACAGGGCGGGAAGAAAAACTGTTTTTT	CASGSRTGREEKLFF
NA	TRBV6-5	TRBJ2-7	NA	TGTGCCAGCAGACGACTAATAGAGTACTTC	CASRRLIEYF
TRBD1	TRBV28	TRBJ2-7	NA	TGTGCCAGCAGCCCAGGGGGCCGTCCCTACGAGCAGTACTTC	CASSPGGRPYEQYF
NA	TRBV27	TRBJ1-1	NA	TGTGCCAGCAGTCCCTTCCGGGGCTCGGCTGAAGCTTTCTTT	CASSPFRGSAEAFF
TRBD1	TRBV2	TRBJ2-5	once	TGTGCCAGCAGCGCAGGGGGTGCCACTCAAGAGACCCAGTACTTC	CASSAGGATQETQYF
TRBD1	TRBV7-9	TRBJ2-7	NA	TGTGCCAGCAGCTTCCCTCCGGGACAGGGCTCATACGAGCAGTACTTC	CASSFPPGQGSYEQYF
NA	TRBV6-1	TRBJ2-7	NA	TGTGCCAGCAGTGAAAATGTCCCGGATCGGGAGCAGTACTTC	CASSENVPDREQYF
TRBD2	TRBV28	TRBJ2-7	NA	TGTGCCAGCAGTTTGCTAAGCGGGGGGTCCTACGAGCAGTACTTC	CASSLLSGGSYEQYF
NA	TRBV7-2	TRBJ1-1	once	TGTGCCAGCAGCTTAGTATGGCTACAGATGAACACTGAAGCTTTCTTT	CASSLVWLQMNTEAFF
NA	TRBV5-1	TRBJ1-1	NA	TGCGCCAGCAGCGTCGGACCTATGTCGACTGAAGCTTTCTTT	CASSVGPMSTEAFF
TRBD2	TRBV6-5	TRBJ2-3	NA	TGTGCCAGCAGTTACTCTGAACTAGCGGGAGTAGATACGCAGTATTTT	CASSYSELAGVDTQYF